This T cell receptor (beta chain) stems from a study of T cell repertoires in cytomegalovirus infection. Study-level information: It can be stated that public TCR beta signatures indicated CMV infection as well as a matching HLA type. General study findings and limits: The response measured ex vivo was dominated by TCR beta clonotypes (HLA-C-restricted and CMV-specific).

This clonotype has a handful of counts. What it binds is unknown. TCRdb fed the reads into MiXCR, producing one record per CDR3 protein. The sample has hundreds of thousands of distinct CDR3 sequences, around 35% seen once. This CDR3 spans 13 amino acids. The V end was cut by 1 base, the J end by 6 bases, with 6 bases between. Germline-derived CDR1 and CDR2 are SGHTA and FQGNSA. This receptor was identified in a human donor in good health (CMV status not recorded). Some clones in this sample may be carry-over from other donors' samples. Sequenced here: cultured PBMCs, sampled from culture after CMV antigen stimulation. The chain is built from TRBV7-2 and TRBJ2-2; D is uncertain. CDR3 in amino acids: CASSLVLAGELFF. The CDR3 DNA reads as TGTGCCAGCAGCTTAGTTCTCGCCGGGGAGCTGTTTTTT. The entire variable domain, with the rest obtained from reference TRBV7-2 and TRBJ2-2, is as follows: GAGVSQSPSNKVTEKGKDVELRCDPISGHTALYWYRQSLGQGLEFLIYFQGNSAPDKSGLPSDRFSAERTGGSVSTLTIQRTQQEDSAVYLCASSLVLAGELFFGEGSRLTVL.